Below are 26 T cell receptor beta chains sequenced from a single sample in a study of control samples from healthy donors and cancer patients. Measured with immunoSEQ multiplex PCR; TCRdb has only the in-frame clones, and not every one. The sample holds around 150,000 clones, 70% to 90% seen once. Specimen: blood. The receptors were gathered from a man in his thirties or forties in good health.

The chain carries TRBV27 and TRBJ1-3, with a weak D call TRBD1 (6 bases). Germline values: CDR1 MNHEY, CDR2 SMNVEV (reference sequence). The CDR3 has 19 residues. V lost 5 bases, J lost 2 bases, and 25 bases lay in between. The CDR3 spells CASSLYAHGGDYAGNTIYF. In DNA, the CDR3 is TGTGCCAGCAGTCTATACGCGCACGGGGGCGATTATGCTGGAAACACCATATATTTT.

This rearrangement joins TRBV6-5 to TRBJ2-3; unclear D gene. Per germline, CDR1 MNHEY and CDR2 SVGAGI. The CDR3 is 14 amino acids. Trimming left V 3 bases short and J 2 bases short, with 9 bases between. CDR3: CASSYMSATDTQYF. The CDR3 DNA reads TGTGCCAGCAGTTATATGTCCGCCACAGATACGCAGTATTTT.

This chain uses TRBV28 with TRBJ2-7; 8 positions agree with TRBD1. V lost 4 bases and J lost 3; bases outside the gene matches: 8. CDR1 is MDHEN and CDR2 is SYDVKM in the germline V gene. This CDR3 contains 15 residues. The CDR3 DNA is TGTGCCAGCAGTTACCCCCTTGGACAGGGCTACGAGCAGTACTTC. Encoded protein: CASSYPLGQGYEQYF.

The V call is TRBV19, the J call TRBJ2-1, with no clear D. The CDR3 is 12 amino acids. Trimming removed 1 base at V and 9 bases at J, with 7 bases between. Germline CDR1 is LNHDA and CDR2 is SQIVND (reference sequence). The CDR3 loop reads CASSIGLSEQFF. In nucleotides, the CDR3 is TGTGCCAGTAGTATAGGACTCAGTGAGCAGTTCTTC.

The chain uses TRBV10-3 and TRBJ1-2, with 7 bases identical to TRBD1. From germline, CDR1 is ENHRY and CDR2 SYGVKD. The CDR3 is 13 residues long. V trimming: 3 bases; J trimming: 4 bases; junction bases outside the gene matches: 2. The CDR3, as DNA: TGTGCCATCAGTGAAGGGACAGTCTATGGCTACACCTTC. It specifies CAISEGTVYGYTF.

A remark on this clone: The same CDR3 can be traced to other DNA sequences in this sample. The chain has TRBV19 and TRBJ1-5; D not certain. Deletions cut 6 bases from V and 0 bases from J, with 12 bases between. Germline loops: CDR1 LNHDA, CDR2 SQIVND (reference sequence). The CDR3 covers 15 residues. CDR3 loop: CASRVGDYSNQPQHF. CDR3 in DNA: TGTGCCAGTAGGGTCGGAGATTATAGCAATCAGCCCCAGCATTTT.

This clone has just one count. This chain links TRBV18 with TRBJ1-1; D perhaps matches TRBD1 (6 bases). This CDR3 region has 15 residues. V lost 6 bases and J lost 6, with 20 bases in between. Germline lookup yields CDR1 KGHSH and CDR2 LQKENI. In DNA, the CDR3 is TGTGCCAGCTCCTCGAACAGTGGGGGGGCGGCTGAAGCTTTCTTT. Translated, it gives CASSSNSGGAAEAFF.

This chain links TRBV4-1 with TRBJ2-7; 10 bases are a match to TRBD1. The CDR3 is 17 amino acids. The V and J ends lost 0 bases and 9 bases, in that order; junction bases with no gene match: 14. In germline, CDR1 is MGHRA, CDR2 YSYEKL. The CDR3 here is CASSQDWGPDRGRLQYF. CDR3 DNA sequence: TGCGCCAGCAGCCAAGACTGGGGGCCCGACAGGGGGCGATTGCAGTACTTC.

This rearrangement joins TRBV14 to TRBJ2-7, with a tentative D call TRBD1 (6 bases). The germline CDR1 and CDR2 sequences are SGHDN and FVKESK. The CDR3 spans 15 residues. V dropped 0 bases and J dropped 2 bases, with 11 bases sitting between them. CDR3 DNA: TGTGCCAGCAGCCAAGAATGGAACAGGGCCTACGAGCAGTACTTC. Translation gives CASSQEWNRAYEQYF.

The V and J genes are TRBV6-1 and TRBJ2-5; possibly TRBD1 for D (5 bases). CDR1 and CDR2 (germline): MNHNS, SASEGT. V was cut by 0 bases and J by 5 bases, with 19 bases left in between. CDR3 size: 17 residues. The CDR3 sequence: CASSEAEEDRNRETQYF. CDR3 sequence (DNA): TGTGCCAGCAGTGAAGCAGAAGAAGACAGAAATCGGGAGACCCAGTACTTC.

This chain connects TRBV6-2 or TRBV6-3 to TRBJ1-1; possible D gene TRBD1, 5 bases. CDR1 and CDR2 from the germline V gene are MNHEY and SVGEGT. V lost 2 bases and J lost 5, with 12 bases in between. The CDR3 is made up of 14 amino acids. CDR3 sequence (DNA): TGTGCCAGCAGTTACGGTTGGGGGGGGACTGAAGCTTTCTTT. Protein: CASSYGWGGTEAFF.

The chain combines TRBV6-6 with TRBJ2-7; 12 nucleotides align to TRBD1. This CDR3 spans 15 amino acids. Germline trimming cut 7 bases from V and 5 bases from J; bases unmatched to any gene: 9. The V gene's germline CDR1 is MNHNY and CDR2 SVGAGI (reference sequence). In nucleotides, the CDR3 is TGTGCCAGCACCGCCCGGGACAGGGGGCTACACGAGCAGTACTTC. This translates into CASTARDRGLHEQYF.

The CDR3 coding sequence is TGTGCCAGCAGTAACGGACAGGGCAATCAGCCCCAGCATTTT. Its translation: CASSNGQGNQPQHF. The rearrangement links TRBV6-5 to TRBJ1-5, with 7 bases identical to TRBD1. J gave up 2 bases and V 5 bases, and 3 bases lay outside the gene matches. The CDR3 loop spans 14 amino acids. Germline assignment: CDR1 MNHEY and CDR2 SVGAGI.

V usage is TRBV9 and J usage is TRBJ1-5; 7 nucleotides agree with TRBD1. Looked up from germline, CDR1 is SGDLS and CDR2 is YYNGEE. Trimming took 3 bases from V and 2 from J; bases not matched to a gene: 2. CDR3 size: 14 residues. CDR3 nucleotides: TGTGCCAGCAGCGCGGGACAGCGCAATCAGCCCCAGCATTTT. Translated, it gives CASSAGQRNQPQHF.

The rearrangement joins TRBV10-2 to TRBJ2-4; TRBD1 aligns across 8 bases. Trimming cost V 0 bases and J 0 bases; bases outside gene matches: 4. CDR1 WSHSY and CDR2 SAAADI come from the germline V gene. This CDR3 contains 17 residues. The CDR3 DNA reads TGCGCCAGCAGTGAGTCATCAGGGGGCCCAGCCAAAAACATTCAGTACTTC. Translation gives CASSESSGGPAKNIQYF.

This chain links TRBV2 with TRBJ2-7; D is unclear. V dropped 6 bases and J dropped 1 base, with 13 bases sitting between them. CDR1 and CDR2 (germline): SNHLY, FYNNEI. The length of the CDR3 is 14 residues. The CDR3 sequence: CASRLDGPSYEQYF. CDR3 nucleotide sequence: TGTGCCAGCAGGCTGGACGGTCCTTCCTACGAGCAGTACTTC.

This chain uses TRBV29-1 with TRBJ2-7, with 9 bases that match TRBD1. V lost 2 bases to trimming and J lost 6 bases; unmatched junction nucleotides: 5. From germline, CDR1 is SQVTM and CDR2 ANQGSEA. This CDR3 has 13 amino acids. The CDR3: CSVEKGQGSEQYF. For the CDR3, the DNA is TGCAGCGTTGAAAAGGGACAGGGTTCCGAGCAGTACTTC.

The chain recombines TRBV3-1 (or the pseudogene TRBV3-2) with TRBJ2-4; D is undetermined. CDR1 and CDR2 from the germline V gene are LGHDT and YNNKEL (reference sequence). CDR3 size: 11 residues. V dropped 4 bases and J dropped 8 bases, with 6 bases sitting between them. DNA of the CDR3: TGTGCCAGCAGCCGCGTCGACATTCAGTACTTC. Its translation is CASSRVDIQYF.

The rearrangement joins TRBV3-1 (or the pseudogene TRBV3-2) to TRBJ1-3; 10 bases are a match to TRBD1. Per germline, CDR1 LGHDT and CDR2 YNNKEL (reference sequence). The CDR3 length is 18 residues. V lost 4 bases, J lost 0 bases, and 9 bases stayed unmatched. The CDR3 DNA sequence: TGTGCCAGCAGCCCCCGGGACAGGGGCTTTAGCTCTGGAAACACCATATATTTT. This codes for CASSPRDRGFSSGNTIYF.

In this sample, this clone turned up a few times. The chain uses TRBV5-4 and TRBJ1-2; TRBD1 agrees at 10 bases. This CDR3 is 13 amino acids long. CDR1 and CDR2 from the germline V gene are SGHNT and YYREEE (reference sequence). Losses at the gene ends were 4 bases for V and 7 bases for J; bases not matched to a gene: 4. CDR3 protein: CASSTGTGAGYTF. CDR3 bases: TGTGCCAGCAGCACCGGGACAGGGGCTGGCTACACCTTC.

V gene TRBV7-9 combines with J gene TRBJ2-3, with a weak D call TRBD2 (6 bases). V was pared by 2 bases and J by 0 bases, with 21 bases between. CDR1 and CDR2 (germline): SEHNR, FQNEAQ (reference sequence). The CDR3 has 19 residues. The CDR3 region is CASSLKGLGLATSTDTQYF. The CDR3 DNA reads as TGTGCCAGCAGCTTAAAGGGACTCGGGCTAGCGACTAGCACAGATACGCAGTATTTT.

The chain is built from TRBV5-6 and TRBJ1-2; D is unclear. The CDR3 is 15 residues long. V was shortened by 3 bases and J by 3 bases, with 15 bases between the two germline ends. The germline V gene encodes CDR1 SGHDT and CDR2 YYEEEE. CDR3 DNA sequence: TGTGCCAGCAGCTCTCAAGACCATCCCCACTATGGCTACACCTTC. It encodes CASSSQDHPHYGYTF. Complete variable domain (other parts from reference TRBV5-6 and TRBJ1-2): DAGVTQSPTHLIKTRGQQVTLRCSPKSGHDTVSWYQQALGQGPQFIFQYYEEEERQRGNFPDRFSGHQFPNYSSELNVNALLLGDSALYLCASSSQDHPHYGYTFGSGTRLTVV.

This chain links TRBV7-9 with TRBJ1-3; no definite D call. The CDR3 consists of 16 residues. The V gene's germline CDR1 is SEHNR and CDR2 FQNEAQ (reference sequence). Trimming took off 3 bases at V and 0 bases at J, with 12 bases between the two ends. CDR3 region: CASSFSWASSGNTIYF. The CDR3 DNA reads TGTGCCAGCAGCTTTAGTTGGGCCAGCTCTGGAAACACCATATATTTT. The full variable domain, completed using reference TRBV7-9 and TRBJ1-3, is DTGVSQNPRHKITKRGQNVTFRCDPISEHNRLYWYRQTLGQGPEFLTYFQNEAQLEKSRLLSDRFSAERPKGSFSTLEIQRTEQGDSAMYLCASSFSWASSGNTIYFGEGSWLTVV.

This chain links TRBV6-5 with TRBJ2-1; 11 positions agree with TRBD2. The CDR3 totals 16 residues. Germline V gene lookup returns CDR1 MNHEY and CDR2 SVGAGI. V was pared by 0 bases and J by 7 bases, with 5 bases of the junction left unmatched. The CDR3, as DNA: TGTGCCAGCAGTTACTCAACGGGACTAGCGGTAAATGAGCAGTTCTTC. Its protein product is CASSYSTGLAVNEQFF.

The chain is built from TRBV5-5 and TRBJ1-2; D not resolved. Trimming took off 4 bases at V and 0 bases at J, with 10 bases between the two ends. Germline CDR1 is SGHKS and CDR2 is YYEKEE (reference sequence). The CDR3 extends over 14 amino acids. The CDR3 spells CASSPGNTNYGYTF. DNA for the CDR3: TGTGCCAGCAGCCCCGGCAACACTAACTATGGCTACACCTTC.

The rearrangement uses TRBV6-6 and TRBJ2-5; D not certain. This CDR3 contains 12 residues. Between the trimmed V and J ends, which lost 4 bases and 5 bases, there was a span of 8 bases. Germline loops: CDR1 MNHNY, CDR2 SVGAGI (reference sequence). CDR3: CASSFSSETQYF. The CDR3 nucleotides read TGTGCCAGCAGTTTTAGTAGTGAGACCCAGTACTTC.